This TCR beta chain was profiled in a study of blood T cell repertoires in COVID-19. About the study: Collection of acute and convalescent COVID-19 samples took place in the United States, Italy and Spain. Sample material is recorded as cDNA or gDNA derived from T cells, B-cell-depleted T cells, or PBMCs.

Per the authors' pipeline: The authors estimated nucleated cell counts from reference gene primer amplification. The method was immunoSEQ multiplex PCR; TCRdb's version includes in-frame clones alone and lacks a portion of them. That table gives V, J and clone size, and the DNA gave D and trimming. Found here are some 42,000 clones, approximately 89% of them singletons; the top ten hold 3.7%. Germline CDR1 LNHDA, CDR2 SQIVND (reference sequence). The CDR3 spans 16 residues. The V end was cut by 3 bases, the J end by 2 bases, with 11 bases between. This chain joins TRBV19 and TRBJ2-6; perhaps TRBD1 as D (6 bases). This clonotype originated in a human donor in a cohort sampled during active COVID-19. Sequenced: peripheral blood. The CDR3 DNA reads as TGTGCCAGTAGTATGATTTACAGGGCTGGGGCCAACGTCCTGACTTTC. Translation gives CASSMIYRAGANVLTF.